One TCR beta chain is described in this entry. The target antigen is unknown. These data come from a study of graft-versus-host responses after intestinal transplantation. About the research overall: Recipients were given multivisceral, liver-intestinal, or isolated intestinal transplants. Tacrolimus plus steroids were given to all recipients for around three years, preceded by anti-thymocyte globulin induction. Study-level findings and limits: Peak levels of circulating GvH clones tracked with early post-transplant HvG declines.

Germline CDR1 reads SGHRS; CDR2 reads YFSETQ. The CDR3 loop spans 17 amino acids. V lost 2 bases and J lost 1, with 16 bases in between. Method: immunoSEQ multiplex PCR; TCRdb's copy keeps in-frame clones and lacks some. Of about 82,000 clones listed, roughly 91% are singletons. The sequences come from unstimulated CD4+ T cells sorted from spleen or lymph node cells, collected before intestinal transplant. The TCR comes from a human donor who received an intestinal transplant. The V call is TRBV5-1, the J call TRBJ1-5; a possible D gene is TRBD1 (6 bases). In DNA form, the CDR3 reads TGCGCCAGCAGCTTAGAAGGGATACAGGGCAGCAATCAGCCCCAGCATTTT. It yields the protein CASSLEGIQGSNQPQHF. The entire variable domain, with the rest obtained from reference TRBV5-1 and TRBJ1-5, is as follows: KAGVTQTPRYLIKTRGQQVTLSCSPISGHRSVSWYQQTPGQGLQFLFEYFSETQRNKGNFPGRFSGRQFSNSRSEMNVSTLELGDSALYLCASSLEGIQGSNQPQHFGDGTRLSIL.